Listed below are T cell receptor beta chains from one sample, sequenced in a study of control samples from healthy donors and cancer patients. The table came from immunoSEQ multiplex PCR; TCRdb's copy has only in-frame clones and leaves some out. The repertoire has about 58,000 clones, 90% of them found once; the top ten carry around 5.4%. The sample comprised PBMCs. These TCRs come from a man aged 60 to 69 with colorectal cancer. Both conserved end residues are part of each CDR3. The order of the fields is J gene, V gene, CDR3 protein.

j_gene: TRBJ1-1
v_gene: TRBV5-1
CDR3aa: CASSLRGNRGTEAFF

j_gene: TRBJ1-2
v_gene: TRBV4-3
CDR3aa: CASSQETGDYGYTF

j_gene: TRBJ1-5
v_gene: TRBV12-5
CDR3aa: CASGLKGRGLLSNQPQHF

j_gene: TRBJ2-4
v_gene: TRBV20-1
CDR3aa: CSASRANNIQYF

j_gene: TRBJ2-5
v_gene: TRBV24-1
CDR3aa: CATSDSGGGPETQYF

j_gene: TRBJ1-6
v_gene: TRBV5-1
CDR3aa: CASGEGSGYNSPLHF

j_gene: TRBJ1-5
v_gene: TRBV6-5
CDR3aa: CASRLGGGPGQPQHF

j_gene: TRBJ2-3
v_gene: TRBV9
CDR3aa: CASSVDPTLGTDTQYF

j_gene: TRBJ2-2
v_gene: TRBV2
CDR3aa: CASRRGQANTGELFF

j_gene: TRBJ2-5
v_gene: TRBV19
CDR3aa: CASSTGGTEQETQYF

j_gene: TRBJ2-7
v_gene: TRBV25-1
CDR3aa: CASSELGTGGREQYF

j_gene: TRBJ2-5
v_gene: TRBV11-3
CDR3aa: CASSLSSRPQETQYF

j_gene: TRBJ2-7
v_gene: TRBV4-3
CDR3aa: CASSQGGATYEQYF

j_gene: TRBJ1-1
v_gene: TRBV7-3
CDR3aa: CASSPGGSSSGAFF

j_gene: TRBJ1-1
v_gene: TRBV14
CDR3aa: CASSHAMNTEAFF

j_gene: TRBJ1-1
v_gene: TRBV6-5
CDR3aa: CASSFSGNTEAFF

j_gene: TRBJ2-7
v_gene: TRBV5-1
CDR3aa: CASSLVGTGDYEQYF

j_gene: TRBJ2-5
v_gene: TRBV5-8
CDR3aa: CASSLRGQRQETQYF

j_gene: TRBJ2-1
v_gene: TRBV7-6
CDR3aa: CASSAVAGGGNEQFF

j_gene: TRBJ2-5
v_gene: TRBV6-1
CDR3aa: CASSDPRGKLQETQYF

j_gene: TRBJ1-6
v_gene: TRBV6-5
CDR3aa: CASRAGGNSPLHF

j_gene: TRBJ1-2
v_gene: TRBV3-1/TRBV3-2
CDR3aa: CASSQGGGGGYPTF

j_gene: TRBJ2-1
v_gene: TRBV28
CDR3aa: CASSLGGSIYNEQFF

j_gene: TRBJ1-4
v_gene: TRBV7-9
CDR3aa: CASSPGVGNEKLFF

j_gene: TRBJ1-1
v_gene: TRBV4-3
CDR3aa: CASGQEDLGNTEAFF

j_gene: TRBJ2-7
v_gene: TRBV27
CDR3aa: CASSNIRTSGGAGVSSYEQYF

j_gene: TRBJ2-5
v_gene: TRBV7-7
CDR3aa: CASSFVGGLGETQYF

j_gene: TRBJ1-2
v_gene: TRBV7-9
CDR3aa: CASSLAYIGHYGYTF

j_gene: TRBJ2-1
v_gene: TRBV7-7
CDR3aa: CASSLRRGGSSYNEQFF

j_gene: TRBJ2-3
v_gene: TRBV29-1
CDR3aa: CSVEPAGQQSSQYF

j_gene: TRBJ1-4
v_gene: TRBV15
CDR3aa: CATSRERLGEKLFF

j_gene: TRBJ2-7
v_gene: TRBV20-1
CDR3aa: CSASIAYEQYF

j_gene: TRBJ1-2
v_gene: TRBV6-2/TRBV6-3
CDR3aa: CASSYNRGRLSYGYTF

j_gene: TRBJ1-6
v_gene: TRBV15
CDR3aa: CATSRTGLRPQNSPLHF

j_gene: TRBJ1-5
v_gene: TRBV4-2
CDR3aa: CASSQVQGSNQPQHF

j_gene: TRBJ2-3
v_gene: TRBV7-8
CDR3aa: CASSFRAGRPTRSTDTQYF

j_gene: TRBJ2-5
v_gene: TRBV3-1/TRBV3-2
CDR3aa: CASSPNSGQATQYF

j_gene: TRBJ2-5
v_gene: TRBV2
CDR3aa: CATNLAGAQTETQYF

j_gene: TRBJ2-3
v_gene: TRBV19
CDR3aa: CASSIRASTDTQYF

j_gene: TRBJ1-4
v_gene: TRBV4-1
CDR3aa: CASSQPGFNEKLFF

j_gene: TRBJ2-5
v_gene: TRBV30
CDR3aa: CAWSFGQGGQTQYF

j_gene: TRBJ1-5
v_gene: TRBV19
CDR3aa: CATNTGNQPQHF

j_gene: TRBJ1-5
v_gene: TRBV30
CDR3aa: CAWSVLLGPQHF

j_gene: TRBJ2-1
v_gene: TRBV7-9
CDR3aa: CASSLGGVPNNEQFF

j_gene: TRBJ1-4
v_gene: TRBV2
CDR3aa: CASSSEQGANEKLFF

j_gene: TRBJ2-3
v_gene: TRBV2
CDR3aa: CASSELSSGGLTDTQYF

j_gene: TRBJ2-3
v_gene: TRBV6-5
CDR3aa: CASSYSAADTQYF

j_gene: TRBJ2-7
v_gene: TRBV11-3
CDR3aa: CASSFAGGASSYEQYF